These T cell receptor beta chains were read from a single sample in a study of early T cells in non-severe SARS-CoV-2 infection. TCRdb re-derived calls from the 5' RACE reads in MiXCR, one entry per CDR3 protein. The data hold some 66,000 distinct CDR3 sequences, with about 12% observed a single time. Material for sequencing was whole blood. The receptors come from an adult who was a healthcare worker with PCR-confirmed SARS-CoV-2 infection or an uninfected control (not recorded which). Each CDR3 is given with its conserved first and last residue. A D gene is named only where the DNA matches it firmly. Size values are once, few and many counts, or a class for expanded clones, and some rows have none.

size	D	J	V	CDR3	DNA
-	-	TRBJ2-1	TRBV3-1	CASSQRVEQFF	TGTGCCAGCAGCCAGAGGGTTGAGCAGTTCTTC
many	-	TRBJ1-5	TRBV6-6	CASSRMGTNQPQHF	TGTGCCAGCAGCAGGATGGGTACCAATCAGCCCCAGCATTTT
many	-	TRBJ2-3	TRBV5-1	CASSWGTLSTDTQYF	TGCGCCAGCAGCTGGGGGACTCTAAGCACAGATACGCAGTATTTT
medium-sized	TRBD1	TRBJ2-1	TRBV14	CASSQRLDRDEQFF	TGTGCCAGCAGCCAGCGGCTGGACAGGGACGAGCAGTTCTTC
many	-	TRBJ2-5	TRBV20-1	CSARVLGETQYF	TGCAGTGCTAGAGTATTGGGAGAGACCCAGTACTTC
many	-	TRBJ2-3	TRBV7-3	CASSPGGSKDTQYF	TGTGCCAGCAGCCCGGGGGGCTCCAAGGATACGCAGTATTTT
-	-	TRBJ1-2	TRBV5-4	CASSRGLGGDTF	TGTGCCAGCAGCCGAGGACTGGGTGGAGACACCTTC
-	-	TRBJ2-2	TRBV4-3	CASGQLNTGELFF	TGCGCCAGCGGCCAACTGAACACCGGGGAGCTGTTTTTT
many	-	TRBJ1-2	TRBV7-2	CASSLASQDYGYTF	TGTGCCAGCAGCTTAGCGTCGCAAGATTATGGCTACACCTTC
-	-	TRBJ1-1	TRBV7-3	CASSLKPGGTEAFF	TGTGCCAGCAGCTTAAAGCCGGGCGGCACTGAAGCTTTCTTT
few	-	TRBJ2-7	TRBV28	CATTVHPPEQYF	TGTGCCACCACGGTCCATCCCCCAGAGCAGTACTTC
-	-	TRBJ2-1	TRBV5-5	CASSPPREEGWNNEQFF	TGTGCCAGCAGCCCCCCCCGCGAGGAGGGGTGGAACAATGAGCAGTTCTTC
-	-	TRBJ2-1	TRBV29-1	CSVWDNEQFF	TGCAGCGTATGGGACAATGAGCAGTTCTTC
-	-	TRBJ2-7	TRBV28	CASSLRKTIPTAYF	TGTGCCAGCAGTCTCCGAAAGACTATCCCTACGGCGTACTTC
many	TRBD1	TRBJ1-5	TRBV28	CASRPTGGRQYQHF	TGTGCCAGCAGGCCTACAGGGGGCAGGCAGTACCAGCATTTT
many	-	TRBJ2-1	TRBV20-1	CSASSRRNEQFF	TGCAGTGCTAGCTCTAGGCGCAATGAGCAGTTCTTC
few	-	TRBJ1-6	TRBV6-1	CASNGTPVNSPLHF	TGTGCCAGCAATGGGACTCCGGTGAATTCACCCCTCCACTTT
few	-	TRBJ2-7	TRBV2	CASSALGGSSYEQYF	TGTGCCAGCAGTGCCTTGGGAGGATCCTCCTACGAGCAGTACTTC
-	-	TRBJ2-1	TRBV11-2	CASSLGPGRPNEQFF	TGTGCCAGCAGCTTAGGACCGGGTAGGCCCAATGAGCAGTTCTTC
-	-	TRBJ2-7	TRBV5-6	CASSLSSTYEQYF	TGTGCCAGCAGCTTGTCAAGTACCTACGAGCAGTACTTC
few	-	TRBJ2-1	TRBV10-3	CASRPEDYNEQFF	TGTGCCTCCCGCCCCGAGGACTACAATGAGCAGTTCTTC
few	-	TRBJ2-2	TRBV28	CASSLTGRITGELFF	TGTGCCAGCAGTTTAACGGGACGTATCACCGGGGAGCTGTTTTTT
many	-	TRBJ2-1	TRBV28	CASTPGTYNEQFF	TGTGCCAGCACCCCAGGGACCTACAATGAGCAGTTCTTC
few	-	TRBJ2-4	TRBV7-8	CASSPQGMAKNIQYF	TGTGCCAGCAGCCCCCAGGGGATGGCCAAAAACATTCAGTACTTC
-	TRBD1	TRBJ1-5	TRBV2	CASRSTGGVQPQHF	TGTGCCAGCAGATCGACAGGGGGAGTACAGCCCCAGCATTTT
few	-	TRBJ1-2	TRBV29-1	CSVSSPVYGYTF	TGCAGCGTTTCTAGTCCTGTCTATGGCTACACCTTC
many	-	TRBJ1-4	TRBV5-1	CASSLGRSEKKLFF	TGCGCCAGCAGCTTGGGACGGTCTGAGAAAAAACTGTTTTTT
few	-	TRBJ2-1	TRBV10-3	CAIRGQTGWNEQFF	TGTGCCATCAGGGGACAAACTGGGTGGAATGAGCAGTTCTTC